The 2 T cell receptor beta chains reported below all come from one sample, sequenced in a study of siplizumab effects on memory and regulatory T cells. Produced via immunoSEQ multiplex PCR; TCRdb's table is partial and in-frame only. This repertoire shows around 78,000 clones, about 90% found once; its top ten account for roughly 29%. Source material: CD8+ T cells sorted from blood. The origin of the receptors is a human donor in good health.

This rearrangement joins TRBV9 to TRBJ2-7, with D possibly being TRBD2 (5 bases). Germline V CDR1 and CDR2: SGDLS, YYNGEE. Trimming left V 4 bases short and J 3 bases short, with 17 bases between. The CDR3 runs to 15 residues. CDR3: CASSPGGSAVYEQYF. The DNA of the CDR3 is TGTGCCAGCAGCCCAGGTGGGAGTGCAGTCTACGAGCAGTACTTC.

V and J are TRBV27 and TRBJ2-2, with D hard to call. V was shortened by 5 bases and J by 5 bases, with 9 bases between the two germline ends. This CDR3 has 13 amino acids. CDR1 and CDR2 (germline): MNHEY, SMNVEV (reference sequence). The CDR3 here is CASSVTLTGELFF. CDR3 nucleotide sequence: TGTGCCAGCAGTGTGACTTTAACCGGGGAGCTGTTTTTT.